Below are 9 T cell receptor beta chains sequenced from a single sample in a study of T cell responses to AZD1222 COVID-19 vaccine. The repertoire was sequenced with immunoSEQ multiplex PCR; TCRdb's copy has only in-frame clones and lacks some. This sample has fewer than 200,000 clones, with 85% to 90% found just once. This sample comprised peripheral blood, obtained on day 0 of AZD1222 vaccination. These receptors came from an adult in good health.

This clone was observed a single time. The chain recombines TRBV6-6 with TRBJ1-4; D is ambiguous. This CDR3 is 14 amino acids long. Trimming pared 0 bases from V and 8 bases from J, leaving 10 bases between. CDR1 is MNHNY, CDR2 SVGAGI, per germline (reference sequence). CDR3: CASSYSEGSEKLFF. For the CDR3, the DNA is TGTGCCAGCAGTTACTCAGAGGGCTCAGAAAAACTGTTTTTT.

The chain combines TRBV5-1 with TRBJ1-1; D remains ambiguous. From germline, CDR1 is SGHRS and CDR2 YFSETQ. The V end was cut by 3 bases, the J end by 1 base, with 10 bases between. The length of the CDR3 is 14 residues. CDR3 region: CASSSVAANTEAFF. CDR3 coding DNA: TGCGCCAGCAGCTCCGTCGCAGCGAACACTGAAGCTTTCTTT. Complete variable domain (other parts from reference TRBV5-1 and TRBJ1-1): KAGVTQTPRYLIKTRGQQVTLSCSPISGHRSVSWYQQTPGQGLQFLFEYFSETQRNKGNFPGRFSGRQFSNSRSEMNVSTLELGDSALYLCASSSVAANTEAFFGQGTRLTVV.

The chain recombines TRBV29-1 with TRBJ2-7; 8 bases fit TRBD1. CDR1 and CDR2 from the germline V gene are SQVTM and ANQGSEA. Trimming at V came to 3 bases and at J to 7 bases, leaving 8 bases not matched to a gene. CDR3 length equals 13 residues. The CDR3 is CSVEDRAHGEQYF. As DNA, the CDR3 is TGCAGCGTTGAGGACAGGGCCCATGGAGAGCAGTACTTC.

J is TRBJ1-6 and V is TRBV21-1; no check of the table's D call, TRBD1, against the DNA was made. TRBV21-1 is a documented pseudogene. This CDR3 is 14 amino acids long. The CDR3 loop reads CALPRRAHNSPLHF. CDR3 DNA sequence: TGTGCCCTCCCCAGGCGAGCCCATAATTCACCCCTCCACTTT.

The rearrangement joins TRBV7-3 to TRBJ1-2; perhaps TRBD1 as D (6 bases). Germline lookup yields CDR1 SGHTA and CDR2 FQGTGA. Between the trimmed V and J ends, which lost 5 bases and 4 bases, there was a span of 11 bases. CDR3 length: 13 residues. DNA of the CDR3: TGTGCCAGCAGCCCAGTCAGGGGCTATGGCTACACCTTC. It codes for CASSPVRGYGYTF.

CDR3 loop: CASSSQYPNEQYF. CDR3 nucleotides: TGTGCCAGCAGTTCACAATACCCCAACGAGCAGTACTTC. V is TRBV6-2 or TRBV6-3 and J is TRBJ2-7; D unclear. The CDR3 extends over 13 amino acids. V was shortened by 4 bases and J by 5 bases, with 12 bases between the two germline ends. Germline V gene sequence: CDR1 MNHEY, CDR2 SVGEGT.

V and J are TRBV4-3 and TRBJ1-2; D perhaps matches TRBD1 (5 bases). CDR1 and CDR2 (germline): LGHNA, YSLEER. The CDR3 covers 13 residues. The V gene lost 0 bases and the J gene lost 7 bases, with 9 bases spanning the gap. In DNA form, the CDR3 reads TGCGCCAGCAGCCAAGATGGCAGGGCTGGCTACACCTTC. It codes for CASSQDGRAGYTF.

Only a few counts were recorded for this clone. The chain joins TRBV18 to TRBJ2-7, with D possibly matching TRBD1 (6 bases). Germline V gene data show CDR1 as KGHSH and CDR2 as LQKENI. With 4 bases removed from V and 3 bases from J, the gap between germline ends came to 10 bases. The CDR3 totals 13 residues. For the CDR3, the DNA is TGTGCCAGCTCACAGAGGGACATCTACGAGCAGTACTTC. Its protein is CASSQRDIYEQYF.

This clone has only a few counts. The rearrangement uses TRBV7-2 and TRBJ2-7; TRBD2 matches 9 bases. In germline, CDR1 is SGHTA, CDR2 FQGNSA. CDR3 length: 14 residues. Trimming removed 2 bases from V and 1 base from J; junction bases left unmatched: 0. The CDR3 reads CASSLLAGSYEQYF. The CDR3 bases are TGTGCCAGCAGCTTACTAGCGGGGTCCTACGAGCAGTACTTC.